This T cell receptor (beta chain) is from a study of blood T cell repertoires in COVID-19. Overall study context: Samples came from the United States, Italy and Spain, spanning acute and convalescent COVID-19. Sources were T cells, B-cell-depleted T cells, or PBMCs; the material itself was cDNA or gDNA.

J lost 5 bases, V lost 0 bases, and 8 bases had no gene match. CDR1 is LGHNA, CDR2 YNFKEQ, per germline. This CDR3 is 16 amino acids long. Authors' processing steps: Nucleated cell counts were estimated from reference gene primer amplification. Generated by immunoSEQ multiplex PCR, the TCRdb table keeps only in-frame clones and is missing some. V and J calls and clone size are as listed in that table; D and trimming were resolved from the DNA. The sample carries about 110,000 clones, 75% to 85% recorded once. This receptor was taken from an elderly woman with active or convalescent COVID-19. Sequencing was done on a sample of peripheral blood. This sequence joins TRBV4-2 and TRBJ1-2; the match to TRBD1 covers 8 bases. CDR3 amino acids: CASSQDRAGGFYGYTF. CDR3 coding DNA: TGTGCCAGCAGCCAAGACAGGGCAGGGGGCTTTTATGGCTACACCTTC.